The 12 T cell receptor beta chains below all came from one sample that was sequenced in a study of PD-1 blockade in mismatch repair-deficient tumors. The data were produced by immunoSEQ multiplex PCR, yet TCRdb's version contains in-frame clones alone and is incomplete. The data show around 33,000 clones, about 85% seen once. Sequenced material: PBMCs, taken 6 weeks after starting pembrolizumab. The receptors originated from an adult with mismatch repair-deficient cancer.

The V call is TRBV2, the J call TRBJ1-5, with 12 bases fitting TRBD1. Germline CDR1 reads SNHLY; CDR2 reads FYNNEI. The V segment lost 7 bases and the J segment 2 bases; nucleotides outside the gene matches: 9. This CDR3 is 17 amino acids long. CDR3 sequence reads: CASTGTGGSDGNQPQHF. The CDR3 region has the DNA TGTGCCAGCACCGGGACAGGGGGCTCGGATGGCAATCAGCCCCAGCATTTT.

The genes are TRBV6-1 and TRBJ1-2; unclear D gene. Germline V gene lookup returns CDR1 MNHNS and CDR2 SASEGT. This CDR3 has 13 residues. V gave up 6 bases and J gave up 8 bases, with 16 bases separating them. CDR3 sequence: CASRVSQVVGYTF. CDR3 coding DNA: TGTGCCAGCAGGGTTTCGCAGGTTGTGGGCTACACCTTC.

The chain joins TRBV6-6 to TRBJ2-1, with TRBD1 identical over 7 bases. V lost 6 bases, J lost 10 bases, and 9 bases stayed unmatched. This CDR3 is built from 13 residues. Germline CDR1 is MNHNY and CDR2 is SVGAGI (reference sequence). The CDR3 DNA follows: TGTGCCAGCAGACAGGGGCCGGCGGAGGAGCAGTTCTTC. Amino acids: CASRQGPAEEQFF.

The rearrangement uses TRBV18 and TRBJ2-5, with a tentative D call TRBD1 (7 bases). Per germline, CDR1 KGHSH and CDR2 LQKENI. Between the trimmed V and J ends, which lost 2 bases and 5 bases, there was a span of 15 bases. The CDR3 is made up of 15 amino acids. The CDR3 DNA reads as TGTGCCAGCTCACCAGAGACAGGGAGGATGGAGACCCAGTACTTC. Translating gives CASSPETGRMETQYF. The full variable domain, in which reference TRBV18 and TRBJ2-5 provide the parts outside the CDR3, is NAGVMQNPRHLVRRRGQEARLRCSPMKGHSHVYWYRQLPEEGLKFMVYLQKENIIDESGMPKERFSAEFPKEGPSILRIQQVVRGDSAAYFCASSPETGRMETQYFGPGTRLLVL.

This clone has only a few counts. The CDR3 protein is CASSSGTLYEQYF. CDR3 sequence (DNA): TGTGCCAGCAGCTCCGGGACACTCTACGAGCAGTACTTC. The gene calls are TRBV7-8 and TRBJ2-7; D is perhaps TRBD1 (6 bases). Germline CDR1 reads SGHVS; CDR2 reads FQNEAQ. The ends were cut back, 4 bases at V and 3 bases at J, with 10 bases in the middle. The CDR3 spans 13 residues.

The chain carries TRBV29-1 and TRBJ2-3; D is perhaps TRBD2 (6 bases). The CDR3 runs to 13 residues. Germline CDR1 reads SQVTM; CDR2 reads ANQGSEA. The V and J ends lost 5 bases and 0 bases respectively, with 9 bases between them. CDR3 residues: CSVSGVSTDTQYF. The CDR3 DNA sequence: TGCAGCGTTTCGGGGGTGAGCACAGATACGCAGTATTTT.

This clone came up a few times. The chain links TRBV28 to TRBJ1-5; TRBD1 matches at 9 bases. The germline CDR1 and CDR2 sequences are MDHEN and SYDVKM. The V and J ends lost 4 bases and 7 bases, in that order; junction bases with no gene match: 8. The length of the CDR3 is 15 residues. The CDR3 reads CASSWAQGARQPQHF. CDR3 DNA: TGTGCCAGCAGTTGGGCACAGGGGGCGAGGCAGCCCCAGCATTTT.

The V and J genes are TRBV6-5 and TRBJ1-2; D remains unclear. V gave up 5 bases and J gave up 9 bases, with 7 bases separating them. Germline loops: CDR1 MNHEY, CDR2 SVGAGI. The CDR3 has 10 amino acids. CDR3 in amino acids: CASSEASYTF. CDR3 sequence (DNA): TGTGCCAGCAGTGAAGCGAGCTACACCTTC.

The DNA of the CDR3 is TGTGCTAGTGGTTTGTTAGTGGGAGTGTCGGCCGAGCAGTACTTC. Translation gives CASGLLVGVSAEQYF. The genes are TRBV12-5 and TRBJ2-7; a weak D match, TRBD2 (5 bases). Trimming pared 2 bases from V and 6 bases from J, leaving 17 bases between. Germline V gene sequence: CDR1 LGHNT, CDR2 FRNRAP. This CDR3 region has 15 residues.

The rearrangement uses TRBV28 and TRBJ2-7; TRBD2 matches at 7 bases. Germline loops: CDR1 MDHEN, CDR2 SYDVKM. The CDR3 consists of 14 residues. J lost 1 base, V lost 7 bases, and 7 bases had no gene match. The CDR3 spells CASITSGTSYEQYF. As DNA, the CDR3 is TGTGCCAGCATAACGAGCGGGACTTCCTACGAGCAGTACTTC.

The gene calls are TRBV6-5 and TRBJ2-1; 7 bases line up with TRBD2. The V gene's germline CDR1 is MNHEY and CDR2 SVGAGI. V lost 10 bases, J lost 12 bases, and 18 bases stayed unmatched. The length of the CDR3 is 14 residues. The CDR3 DNA is TGTGCCACCGCACGGGAGGCGGTATATAGAGGGCAGTTCTTC. Protein sequence: CATAREAVYRGQFF.

CDR3 nucleotides: TGCAGCGTTGTTACGGGAGGCTACGAGCAGTACTTC. It specifies CSVVTGGYEQYF. The chain has TRBV29-1 and TRBJ2-7; 7 positions agree with TRBD2. The germline CDR1 and CDR2 sequences are SQVTM and ANQGSEA. CDR3 size: 12 residues. The V and J ends lost 4 bases and 3 bases, in that order; junction bases with no gene match: 3.